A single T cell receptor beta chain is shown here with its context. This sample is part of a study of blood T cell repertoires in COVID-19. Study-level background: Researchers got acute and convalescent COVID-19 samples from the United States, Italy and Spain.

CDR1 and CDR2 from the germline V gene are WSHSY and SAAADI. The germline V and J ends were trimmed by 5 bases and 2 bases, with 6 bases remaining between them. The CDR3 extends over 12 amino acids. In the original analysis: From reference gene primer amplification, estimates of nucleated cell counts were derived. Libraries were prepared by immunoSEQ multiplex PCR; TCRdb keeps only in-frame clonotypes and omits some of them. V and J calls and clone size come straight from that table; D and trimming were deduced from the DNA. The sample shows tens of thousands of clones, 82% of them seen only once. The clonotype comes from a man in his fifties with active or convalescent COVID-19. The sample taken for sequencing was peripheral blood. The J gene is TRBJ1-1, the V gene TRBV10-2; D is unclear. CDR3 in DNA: TGCGCCAGCAGTCCAGGTAACACTGAAGCTTTCTTT. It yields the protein CASSPGNTEAFF.